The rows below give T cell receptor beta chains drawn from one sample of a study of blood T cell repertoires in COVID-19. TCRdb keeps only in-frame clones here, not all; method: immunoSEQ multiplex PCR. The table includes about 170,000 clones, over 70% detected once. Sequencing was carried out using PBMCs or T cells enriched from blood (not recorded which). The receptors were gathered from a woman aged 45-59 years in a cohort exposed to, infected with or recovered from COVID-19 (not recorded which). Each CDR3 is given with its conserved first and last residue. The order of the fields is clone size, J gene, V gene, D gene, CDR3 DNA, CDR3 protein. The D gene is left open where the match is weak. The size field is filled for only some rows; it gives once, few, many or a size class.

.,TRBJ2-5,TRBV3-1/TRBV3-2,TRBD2,TGTGCCAGCAGCCAAGATCTAACGGGAGCGGGAGGGCGGGAGACCCAGTACTTC,CASSQDLTGAGGRETQYF
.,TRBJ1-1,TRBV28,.,TGTGCCAGCCCACGAAATGACTACTTTATGAACACTGAAGCTTTCTTT,CASPRNDYFMNTEAFF
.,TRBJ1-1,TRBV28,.,TGTGCCAGCAGCCCCTCTTTTGAGGGAAACACTGAAGCTTTCTTT,CASSPSFEGNTEAFF
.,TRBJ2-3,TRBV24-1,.,TGTGCCACCCGAGCAGGGGGCACAGATACGCAGTATTTT,CATRAGGTDTQYF
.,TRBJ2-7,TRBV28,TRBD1,TGTGCCAGCAGTCCGCAGGGGGCAGGGACCTACGAGCAGTACTTC,CASSPQGAGTYEQYF
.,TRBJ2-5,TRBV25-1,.,TGTGCCAGCACCCCCGTAGGTCGGGGAGAGACCCAGTACTTC,CASTPVGRGETQYF
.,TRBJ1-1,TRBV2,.,TGTGCCAGCAGTGTTAGAGACAGCCTGAACACTGAAGCTTTCTTT,CASSVRDSLNTEAFF
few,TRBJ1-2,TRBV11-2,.,TGTGCCAGCAGCTTAGATCATAGGGGCCCCTATGGCTACACCTTC,CASSLDHRGPYGYTF
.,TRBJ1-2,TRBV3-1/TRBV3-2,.,TGTGCCAGCAGCCGTGCGGACTTAAACTATGGCTACACCTTC,CASSRADLNYGYTF
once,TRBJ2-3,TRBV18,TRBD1,TGTGCCAGCTCACTGGGACAGAGCACAGATACGCAGTATTTT,CASSLGQSTDTQYF
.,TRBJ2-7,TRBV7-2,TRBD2,TGTGCCAGCAGGCCTACGGGAGCGGGAGGCGCTGAGCAGTACTTC,CASRPTGAGGAEQYF
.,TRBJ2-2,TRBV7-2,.,TGTGCCAGCAGCCCGGGAGCCGGGGAGCTGTTTTTT,CASSPGAGELFF
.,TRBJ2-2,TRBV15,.,TGTGCCACCAGTCCCCTCCGGGGGACCGGGGAGCTGTTTTTT,CATSPLRGTGELFF
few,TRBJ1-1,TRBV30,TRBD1,TGTGCCTGGAGTACCGGGACAGTTAACACTGAAGCTTTCTTT,CAWSTGTVNTEAFF
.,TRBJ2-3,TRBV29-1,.,TGCAGCGTGAGAATCGGGGGAGGAGATACGCAGTATTTT,CSVRIGGGDTQYF
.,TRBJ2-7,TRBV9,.,TGTGCCAGCAGCGTTCGGCGGGAAGCCACCTACGAGCAGTACTTC,CASSVRREATYEQYF
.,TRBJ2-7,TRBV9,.,TGTGCCAGCAGCGTAGGCCAGGCCTCCTACGAGCAGTACTTC,CASSVGQASYEQYF
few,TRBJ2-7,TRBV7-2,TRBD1,TGTGCCAGCAGCTTGGACAGGGCTTACGAGCAGTACTTC,CASSLDRAYEQYF
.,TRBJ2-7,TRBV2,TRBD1,TGTGCCAGCAGTGGACAGGGTTACGAGCAGTACTTC,CASSGQGYEQYF
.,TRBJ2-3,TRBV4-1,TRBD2,TGCGCCAGCAGCCAAGATTTGGGGGGGAGGGGAGATACGCAGTATTTT,CASSQDLGGRGDTQYF
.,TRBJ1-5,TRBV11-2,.,TGTGCCAGCAGCCAGTCGGGGATTAATCAGCCCCAGCATTTT,CASSQSGINQPQHF
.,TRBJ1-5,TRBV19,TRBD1,TGTGCCAGTAGTATAAAGAGCGCGGACAGGGTGGGTGTAAGGAGCAATCAGCCCCAGCATTTT,CASSIKSADRVGVRSNQPQHF
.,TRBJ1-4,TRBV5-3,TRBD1,TGTGCCAGAAACCCCCAGATAGTAGGGACAGATAATGAAAAACTGTTTTTT,CARNPQIVGTDNEKLFF
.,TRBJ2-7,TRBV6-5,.,TGTGCCAGCAGTTACCTATCGACAGGCGAAAACGAGCAGTACTTC,CASSYLSTGENEQYF
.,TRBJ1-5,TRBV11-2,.,TGTGCCAGCAGCTTAGCAGCAGGGGACCAGCCCCAGCATTTT,CASSLAAGDQPQHF
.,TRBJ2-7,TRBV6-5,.,TGTGCCAGCAGTTACTCCCGGGCAGGGATCGAGCAGTACTTC,CASSYSRAGIEQYF
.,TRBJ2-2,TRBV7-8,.,TGTGCCAGCAGCGCCAGAAACACCGGGGAGCTGTTTTTT,CASSARNTGELFF
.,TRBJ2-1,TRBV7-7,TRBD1,TGTGCTAGCAGTTCAGCAGGGACAGGGACCAATGAGCAGTTCTTC,CASSSAGTGTNEQFF
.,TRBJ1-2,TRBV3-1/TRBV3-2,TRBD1,TGTGCCAGCAGCCCAGGACAGGGTTATGGCTACACCTTC,CASSPGQGYGYTF
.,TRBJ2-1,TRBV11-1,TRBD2,TGTGCCAGCAGCGCAAGACTAGCGGGAATGGATGAGCAGTTCTTC,CASSARLAGMDEQFF
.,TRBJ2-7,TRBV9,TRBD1,TGTGCCAGCAGCGGACCGGGGGGACAGGGGGCATATGAGCAGTACTTC,CASSGPGGQGAYEQYF
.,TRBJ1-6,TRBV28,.,TGTGCCAGCAAAGAAGCAGGGATCAATAATTCACCCCTCCACTTT,CASKEAGINNSPLHF
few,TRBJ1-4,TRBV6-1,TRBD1,TGTGCCAGCAGTGAGACGACAGGGGGCGGGGGAGAAAAACTGTTTTTT,CASSETTGGGGEKLFF
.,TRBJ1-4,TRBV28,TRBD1,TGTGCCAGCAGTGGGTTGCCAGGGGGCTCGAGTAATGAAAAACTGTTTTTT,CASSGLPGGSSNEKLFF
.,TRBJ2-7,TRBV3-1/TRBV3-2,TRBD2,TGTGCCAGCAGCCAACTAGCGGGAGGGAACGAGCAGTACTTC,CASSQLAGGNEQYF
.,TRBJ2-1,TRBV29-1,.,TGCAGCGTTGAACCCAGGGAAGGGAATGAGCAGTTCTTC,CSVEPREGNEQFF
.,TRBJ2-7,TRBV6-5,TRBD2,TGTGCCAGCCTTCCCTCAGCGGGGAGCTCCTACGAGCAGTACTTC,CASLPSAGSSYEQYF
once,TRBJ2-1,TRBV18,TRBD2,TGTGCCAGCTCACCACCTCCGGGAGGCTACAATGAGCAGTTCTTC,CASSPPPGGYNEQFF
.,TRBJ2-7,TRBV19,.,TGTGCCAGTAAAACGGGCCCAGGGCCCTACGAGCAGTACTTC,CASKTGPGPYEQYF
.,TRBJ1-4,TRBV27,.,TGTGCCAGCAGTCCAAGGACGGCAGGGGAAAAACTGTTTTTT,CASSPRTAGEKLFF
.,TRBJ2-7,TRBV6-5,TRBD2,TGTGCCAGCAGTTACGGGACTAGCGGGAATTGGGAGCAGTACTTC,CASSYGTSGNWEQYF
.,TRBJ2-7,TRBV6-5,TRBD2,TGTGCCAGCAGTCCGACGGGGCGGGGGGTCTACGAGCAGTACTTC,CASSPTGRGVYEQYF
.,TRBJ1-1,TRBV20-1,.,TGCAGTGCTAGTTGGGGACAAATTAACACTGAAGCTTTCTTT,CSASWGQINTEAFF
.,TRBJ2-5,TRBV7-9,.,TGTGCCAGCAGCTCGTACCAAGAGACCCAGTACTTC,CASSSYQETQYF
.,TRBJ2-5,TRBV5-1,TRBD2,TGCGCCAGCAGTTTAGCGGGGGGGCAAGAGACCCAGTACTTC,CASSLAGGQETQYF
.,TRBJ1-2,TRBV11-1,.,TGTGCCAGCAGCCCATTAGTTTCCTATGGCTACACCTTC,CASSPLVSYGYTF
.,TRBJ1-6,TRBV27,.,TGTGCCAGCAGCCGGGGAGAACAGGGTCAGAGTTCACCCCTCCACTTT,CASSRGEQGQSSPLHF
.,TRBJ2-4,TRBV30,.,TGTGCCTGGAGTGTACTGCTAGAAAACATTCAGTACTTC,CAWSVLLENIQYF
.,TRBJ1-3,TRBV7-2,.,TGTGCCAGCAGCTTAGGGCCGGGTTTCCCCCTCTGGTATTTT,CASSLGPGFPLWYF
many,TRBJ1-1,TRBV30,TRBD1,TGTGCCTGGAGCCCAGGGGGGTTAGGGGAAACTGAAGCTTTCTTT,CAWSPGGLGETEAFF
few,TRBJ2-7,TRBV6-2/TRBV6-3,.,TGTGCCAGCAGTCCCTCTGGCCTAAGCGTCTACGAGCAGTACTTC,CASSPSGLSVYEQYF
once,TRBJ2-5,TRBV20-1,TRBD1,TGCAGTGCTAGTAGGCAGGGGGCATTGAGGGAGACCCAGTACTTC,CSASRQGALRETQYF
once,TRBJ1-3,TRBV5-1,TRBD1,TGCGCCAGCAGCACGGGGACAGGGCAAGGAAACACCATATATTTT,CASSTGTGQGNTIYF
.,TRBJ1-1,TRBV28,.,TGTGCCAGCAGTTTATTATTTAACACTGAAGCTTTCTTT,CASSLLFNTEAFF
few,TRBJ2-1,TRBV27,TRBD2,TGTGCCAGCAGTCCCCTTACTAGCGGGAGGTACAATGAGCAGTTCTTC,CASSPLTSGRYNEQFF